This T cell receptor beta chain originates from a study of T cell responses to AZD1222 COVID-19 vaccine (dated by TCRdb to the early 2020s). Describing the broader study: TCR sequencing covered roughly 230 trial participants: 200 to 220 given two doses of AZD1222 and approximately 26 given two doses of MenACWY control vaccine. Trial participants were enrolled by age into 18-55, 56-69 and 70-plus year subgroups, with roughly 160, 29 and 62 TCR-sequenced participants respectively.

On this clone: It has no known antigen specificity. Base qualities are not recorded, but no much larger clone differs from it by a single base.

The CDR3 regions of human TCRbeta chains were subjected to immunosequencing. On the study's bioinformatics: TCRs in the repertoires were matched against a reference library of SARS-CoV-2-specific TCRs that had been generated with the MIRA antigen-specificity platform. Breadth meant the fraction of unique TCRs that were SARS-CoV-2-associated, whereas depth meant the fraction of total T cells that were SARS-CoV-2-associated. Using the MIRA data, each spike-specific TCR was mapped to the spike region that the TCR reacts to and placed in a CD4 or CD8 class. Log10-transformed breadth and depth values were compared by one-way ANOVA with Sidak's multiple comparisons tests. Entries here come from immuneACCESS through TCRdb and include only in-frame sequences with V and J called. Some clones fail to appear in such tables; in the studies checked, an unresolved V gene covers under half of the shortfall, and the cause of the remainder is unknown. That table furnishes V, J and clone size, whereas the DNA furnished D and trimming. The sample table records 85,000 to 90,000 clones; 89% of these occur just once. Roughly 5.3% of the sample is taken by the ten largest.

Summary of the overall study and its limitations: A significant rise in spike-specific TCR breadth and depth was observed after two AZD1222 doses relative to day 0 and relative to MenACWY recipients. Because no day 14 peak-response samples were available, the repertoires could be characterized only after the peak T cell response. Conclusions about previously exposed vaccinees are limited, since just a handful of AZD1222 recipients were seropositive for SARS-CoV-2 at baseline. Nearly half of unique spike-specific TCRs reportedly recognized epitopes outside regions mutated in the B.1.351 and B.1.1.7 variants. In the small 56-69-year group, the increase in depth fell short of significance, most likely because of low power. The vaccine-associated CD4 TCRs covered the entire spike protein, and the dominant responses fell in regions 160-218 and 743-854. Participants were mostly white British, with more females than males. The authors suggested clonal diversity may have been underestimated.

V is cut back by 4 bases and J by 4 bases, with 7 bases in the junction unmatched. The CDR1 and CDR2 encoded by the germline V gene are SGDLS and YYNGEE. Reading from cysteine to phenylalanine, the CDR3 counts 16 amino acids. Only the CDR3 DNA is retained, 48 bases long and in frame from the first base. Taken with the paper, the label for time point translates to: about 28 days (+/-7) after the second vaccine dose. Because spike-specific TCR depth and breadth did not differ between the two schedules, AZD1222 recipients who got a second dose at roughly 4 weeks were pooled with those who got a second dose at roughly 12 weeks. The vaccinee samples were drawn from two UK trials, COV001 and COV002, one of which was a single-blind randomized controlled phase 2/3 trial testing AZD1222 (ChAdOx1 nCoV-19) in healthy adults. For TCRbeta chain sequencing, PBMC samples from trial participants were taken at day 0 and at day 28 after the second dose.

This specimen was peripheral blood, taken 28 days after the second AZD1222 dose. The chain is encoded by TRBV9 joined to TRBJ2-2; TRBD2 fits 10 bases in the junction. This TCR came from an adult who received the AZD1222 COVID-19 vaccine. The CDR3 loop reads CASSPVAGGVTGELFF. The nucleotides read TGTGCCAGCAGCCCGGTAGCGGGGGGTGTCACCGGGGAGCTGTTTTTT.